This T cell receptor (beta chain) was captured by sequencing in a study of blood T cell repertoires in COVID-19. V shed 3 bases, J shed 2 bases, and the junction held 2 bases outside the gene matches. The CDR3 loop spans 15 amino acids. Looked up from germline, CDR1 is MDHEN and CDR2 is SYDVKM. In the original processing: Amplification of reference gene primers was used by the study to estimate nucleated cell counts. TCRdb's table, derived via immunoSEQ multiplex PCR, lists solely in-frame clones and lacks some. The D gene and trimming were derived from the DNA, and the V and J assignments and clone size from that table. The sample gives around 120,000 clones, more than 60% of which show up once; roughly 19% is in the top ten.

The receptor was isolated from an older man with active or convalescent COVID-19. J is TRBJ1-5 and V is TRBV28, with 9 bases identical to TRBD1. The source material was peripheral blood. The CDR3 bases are TGTGCCAGCAGTTTGGGACAGGGACGCAATCAGCCCCAGCATTTT. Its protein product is CASSLGQGRNQPQHF.